Here is one T cell receptor beta chain with its context. Original processing methods: From reference gene primer amplification, estimates of nucleated cell counts were derived. Clones were read by immunoSEQ multiplex PCR, and TCRdb kept only the in-frame ones, dropping some. V and J calls and clone size are given by that table; D and trimming were obtained from the DNA. Of roughly 87,000 clones listed, about 79% were seen once; the top ten hold around 4.5%. J lost 5 bases, V lost 5 bases, and 5 bases had no gene match. This CDR3 has 13 residues. Germline CDR1 SGHVS, CDR2 FQNEAQ. This sample was taken from a study of blood T cell repertoires in COVID-19. Study summary: Samples came from the United States, Italy and Spain, spanning acute and convalescent COVID-19.

The sample consisted of peripheral blood. The chain employs TRBV7-8 and TRBJ1-1; TRBD1 matches at 7 bases. This receptor was obtained from a woman in her 50s with acute or convalescent COVID-19. The CDR3 is CASSPQGRTEAFF. The CDR3, as DNA: TGTGCCAGCAGCCCACAGGGGCGGACTGAAGCTTTCTTT. Variable domain in full (rest from reference TRBV7-8 and TRBJ1-1): GAGVSQSPRYKVAKRGQDVALRCDPISGHVSLFWYQQALGQGPEFLTYFQNEAQLDKSGLPSDRFFAERPEGSVSTLKIQRTQQEDSAVYLCASSPQGRTEAFFGQGTRLTVV.